Below are 22 T cell receptor beta chains sequenced from a single sample in a study of identical twins. TCRdb reprocessed the 5' RACE reads with MiXCR, giving one entry per CDR3 protein. Altogether 1.5 million to 2 million distinct CDR3 sequences are present, more than 30% being singletons, with the ten largest covering 0.25% to 0.3%. Source material: cord blood. These receptors all stem from a newborn girl in good health.

The sample holds a few counts of this clonotype. The chain is built from TRBV11-2 and TRBJ2-4; tentatively, D is TRBD1 (6 bases). Gene TRBJ2-7 matches the end of the DNA better, so the J call may be wrong. The CDR3 contains 14 residues. In germline, CDR1 is SGHAT, CDR2 FQNNGV. In DNA form, the CDR3 reads TGTGCCAGCACCACCTCACAGGGAACCTACGAGCAGTACTTC. It translates to CASTTSQGTYEQYF.

The V gene is TRBV3-1, the J gene TRBJ2-5; possibly TRBD2 for D (5 bases). Germline CDR1 is LGHDT and CDR2 is YNNKEL (reference sequence). V was shortened by 5 bases and J by 5 bases, with 21 bases between the two germline ends. The CDR3 runs to 16 residues. The CDR3 is CASSKTSSRGSETQYF. For the CDR3, the DNA is TGTGCCAGCAGCAAAACAAGCTCTAGAGGGTCTGAGACCCAGTACTTC.

Remarks on this clonotype: One end of the junction does not line up with germline, which may come from a read error. The chain has TRBV4-2 and TRBJ2-1; D may be TRBD1 (6 bases). The CDR3 is 14 amino acids. Germline CDR1 and CDR2: LGHNA and YNFKEQ. In DNA form, the CDR3 reads TGTGCCTGCAGCACCCCACAGGGTAGGAATGAGCAGTTCTTC. Translating it yields CACSTPQGRNEQFF.

This clonotype turned up a few times. The chain carries TRBV6-1 and TRBJ1-1; D gene uncertain. The V end lost 6 bases, the J end lost 1 base, and 12 bases lay between the germline ends. Per the germline V gene, CDR1 is MNHNS and CDR2 is SASEGT. This CDR3 is built from 14 residues. The CDR3 spells CASRPDPGNTEAFF. In DNA form, the CDR3 reads TGTGCCAGCAGACCAGACCCAGGGAACACTGAAGCTTTCTTT.

This clonotype turned up a few times. This chain connects TRBV5-1 to TRBJ1-6; D unclear. The CDR3 extends over 14 amino acids. The germline CDR1 and CDR2 sequences are SGHRS and YFSETQ. Trimming took 1 base from V and 10 from J, leaving 12 bases between them. CDR3 amino acids: CASSLNSGRSPLHF. The CDR3 DNA is TGCGCCAGCAGCTTGAACAGTGGAAGGTCACCCCTCCACTTT. Full variable domain (remainder filled in from reference TRBV5-1 and TRBJ1-6): KAGVTQTPRYLIKTRGQQVTLSCSPISGHRSVSWYQQTPGQGLQFLFEYFSETQRNKGNFPGRFSGRQFSNSRSEMNVSTLELGDSALYLCASSLNSGRSPLHFGNGTRLTVT.

This clonotype was counted only a few times. Here the CDR3 reads CASSFSGGRGYNEQFF. Written as DNA, the CDR3 is TGTGCCAGCAGTTTTAGCGGGGGAAGAGGATACAATGAGCAGTTCTTC. The J gene is TRBJ2-1, the V gene TRBV6-6, with 9 bases that match TRBD2. The germline V gene encodes CDR1 MNHNY and CDR2 SVGAGI (reference sequence). CDR3 size: 16 residues. The trim removed 4 bases at V and 4 bases at J, leaving 8 bases unmatched.

This clonotype occurred a few times. This rearrangement joins TRBV20-1 to TRBJ2-3, with a possible D match to TRBD2 (6 bases). CDR3 length: 17 residues. V was pared by 2 bases and J by 2 bases, with 20 bases between. CDR1 is DFQATT and CDR2 is SNEGSKA in the germline V gene (reference sequence). The DNA for the CDR3 is TGCAGTGCTAGAAAGGAGGCAGGGAGGTTCCTCACAGATACGCAGTATTTT. Translated, it gives CSARKEAGRFLTDTQYF.

This rearrangement joins TRBV15 to TRBJ1-2, with 9 bases that match TRBD1. CDR1 and CDR2 from the germline V gene are LNHNV and YYDKDF (reference sequence). The CDR3 has 15 amino acids. The V and J ends lost 4 bases and 3 bases, in that order; junction bases with no gene match: 6. CDR3 nucleotide sequence: TGTGCCACCAGCATATTTGGACAGGGGTACTATGGCTACACCTTC. The encoded protein is CATSIFGQGYYGYTF.

This clonotype was picked up a small number of times. The chain recombines TRBV30 with TRBJ1-1; possibly TRBD1 for D (6 bases). Germline CDR1 reads GTSNPN; CDR2 reads SVGIG (reference sequence). This CDR3 contains 13 residues. V lost 2 bases, J lost 1 base, and 8 bases lay in between. The CDR3 DNA follows: TGTGCCTGGAGTCCACAGGGGAACACTGAAGCTTTCTTT. This translates into CAWSPQGNTEAFF.

The chain recombines TRBV4-2 with TRBJ2-1, with D possibly TRBD2 on 6 matching bases. The end of the DNA is better explained by TRBJ2-7, so the J call may be wrong. This CDR3 comprises 21 residues. Germline CDR1 reads LGHNA; CDR2 reads YNFKEQ. The CDR3 DNA sequence: TGTGCCAGCAGCCAAGATCTCAAGGGTCGGGTCGGGGGACGCTCCTACAATGAGCAGTACTTC. As protein: CASSQDLKGRVGGRSYNEQYF.

The gene calls are TRBV9 and TRBJ1-1; 8 bases map to TRBD1. J was trimmed by 9 bases and V by 4 bases; bases with no gene match: 8. Germline CDR1 reads SGDLS; CDR2 reads YYNGEE. This CDR3 has 13 residues. The CDR3 coding sequence is TGTGCCAGCAGCCCCTACCGGACAGGGCAAGCTTTCTTT. This gives the protein CASSPYRTGQAFF. Full variable domain (remainder filled in from reference TRBV9 and TRBJ1-1): DSGVTQTPKHLITATGQRVTLRCSPRSGDLSVYWYQQSLDQGLQFLIQYYNGEERAKGNILERFSAQQFPDLHSELNLSSLELGDSALYFCASSPYRTGQAFFGQGTRLTVV.

Points on this clonotype: A single base separates this from a much larger clone, so it may be a read error. V and J are TRBV6-2 or TRBV6-3 and TRBJ2-1; 7 positions match TRBD2. CDR1 and CDR2 (germline): MNHEY, SVGEGT. The CDR3 has 16 amino acids. The CDR3 region is CASSDRMGGSYSEQFF. In DNA, the CDR3 is TGTGCCAGCAGCGATCGAATGGGGGGGTCCTACAGTGAGCAGTTCTTC.

The chain combines TRBV4-1 with TRBJ2-1; possible D gene TRBD2, 6 bases. The CDR3 sequence is 17 residues long. CDR1 and CDR2 from the germline V gene are MGHRA and YSYEKL. V lost 1 base and J 0 bases, leaving 13 bases between the germline ends. CDR3 sequence reads: CASSQGGSGDSYNEQFF. CDR3 sequence (DNA): TGCGCCAGCAGCCAAGGGGGTTCGGGGGACTCCTACAATGAGCAGTTCTTC.

This rearrangement joins TRBV11-2 to TRBJ2-1; 11 nucleotides line up with TRBD2. Germline V gene lookup returns CDR1 SGHAT and CDR2 FQNNGV. This CDR3 region has 15 residues. Germline trimming cut 6 bases from V and 9 bases from J; bases unmatched to any gene: 10. The CDR3 spells CASRGLSGRAGEQFF. Written as DNA, the CDR3 is TGTGCCAGCAGGGGTCTTAGCGGGAGGGCAGGTGAGCAGTTCTTC.

This clonotype was observed a few times. This chain joins TRBV18 and TRBJ2-2, with D possibly TRBD2 on 5 matching bases. This CDR3 has 14 amino acids. Trimming left V 2 bases short and J 3 bases short, with 7 bases between. The germline CDR1 and CDR2 sequences are KGHSH and LQKENI. CDR3 coding DNA: TGTGCCAGCTCACCATATAGCGACACCGGGGAGCTGTTTTTT. Protein: CASSPYSDTGELFF.

V and J are TRBV3-1 and TRBJ2-4; D gene unclear. CDR1 and CDR2 (germline): LGHDT, YNNKEL (reference sequence). The V and J ends lost 0 bases and 8 bases respectively, with 14 bases between them. This CDR3 comprises 15 residues. The CDR3 DNA sequence: TGTGCCAGCAGCCAAGATCCGGCGGCCATGGACATTCAGTACTTC. Translating gives CASSQDPAAMDIQYF.

This clonotype was detected ten times or more. This chain connects TRBV29-1 to TRBJ1-2; D is possibly TRBD1 (6 bases). CDR1 is SQVTM and CDR2 is ANQGSEA in the germline V gene. Trimming shortened V by 7 bases and J by 7 bases, and 13 bases separated the two germline ends. The CDR3 runs to 11 residues. The DNA of the CDR3 is TGCAGCGCGCTACAGGGTCGTGGCTACACCTTC. This gives the protein CSALQGRGYTF.

A note on this clonotype: Mismatch with germline at one junction end may stem from a read error. The chain couples TRBV29-1 to TRBJ2-1; TRBD2 aligns across 9 bases. Germline V gene lookup returns CDR1 SQVTM and CDR2 ANQGSEA. The CDR3 loop spans 14 amino acids. The CDR3 here is CSVARLAVINEHFF. CDR3 DNA sequence: TGCAGCGTTGCCAGACTAGCGGTCATCAATGAGCACTTCTTC.

The V and J genes are TRBV13 and TRBJ2-3; TRBD1 is a possible D gene (6 bases). The length of the CDR3 is 14 residues. V was pared by 4 bases and J by 3 bases, with 11 bases between. The V gene's germline CDR1 is PRHDT and CDR2 FYEKMQ (reference sequence). As DNA, the CDR3 is TGTGCCAGCAGCTCCCGACAGGTGACAGATACGCAGTATTTT. Amino acids: CASSSRQVTDTQYF.

The genes are TRBV6-2 or TRBV6-3 and TRBJ1-4, with 8 nucleotides matching TRBD1. V gave up 9 bases and J gave up 7 bases; unmatched junction bases: 37. Germline assignment: CDR1 MNHEY and CDR2 SVGEGT. This CDR3 is 23 amino acids long. CDR3 DNA: TGTGCCAGTAACCACGCCACCAGCAGTGTTTCGGTCTTCGTGGGACAGGACCCTGAAAAACTGTTTTTT. This sequence encodes CASNHATSSVSVFVGQDPEKLFF.

This clonotype was observed a few times. The rearrangement uses TRBV6-5 and TRBJ2-4; tentatively, D is TRBD1 (6 bases). The CDR3 is 14 residues long. Germline loops: CDR1 MNHEY, CDR2 SVGAGI. Trimming removed 2 bases from V and 8 bases from J, with 13 bases in between. CDR3 residues: CASSYEGRGDIQYF. The CDR3 coding sequence is TGTGCCAGCAGTTACGAGGGCAGGGGAGACATTCAGTACTTC.

This chain connects TRBV4-2 to TRBJ1-6, with D possibly matching TRBD1 (5 bases). CDR3 size: 19 residues. V lost 4 bases to trimming and J lost 6 bases, with 25 bases between them. Germline V gene sequence: CDR1 LGHNA, CDR2 YNFKEQ. The CDR3 bases are TGTGCCAGCAGCCGCGGTTCAAGTGGGACGGAGCCTTGTAATTCACCCCTCCACTTT. Its protein is CASSRGSSGTEPCNSPLHF.